A single sample gave rise to the 4 T cell receptor beta chains below, sequenced in a study of CD8 T cells in Susac syndrome. Random hexamers served to reverse transcribe roughly 0.45 to 1 ug RNA. TCRdb itself ran the immunoSEQ multiplex PCR reads through MiXCR, one entry per CDR3 protein. The data contain some 260,000 distinct CDR3 sequences, around 95% of them seen just once; the ten biggest clones take up roughly 0.072%. Sample: CD4+ T cells from PBMCs. The origin of the receptors is a human donor with multiple sclerosis.

V gene TRBV12-3 or TRBV12-4 combines with J gene TRBJ1-2; 9 bases map to TRBD1. CDR3 length: 13 amino acids. J was trimmed by 3 bases and V by 10 bases; bases with no gene match: 6. CDR3 sequence reads: CATRTGVHYGYTF. CDR3 nucleotides: TGTGCCACCCGGACAGGGGTTCACTATGGCTACACCTTC.

The chain joins TRBV5-1 to TRBJ1-1, with D perhaps TRBD1 (6 bases). The CDR3 runs 17 residues. From germline, CDR1 is SGHRS and CDR2 YFSETQ. The V end was cut by 2 bases, the J end by 0 bases, with 17 bases between. CDR3: CASSFHTGYKVNTEAFF. The CDR3 DNA follows: TGCGCCAGCAGCTTCCACACAGGGTATAAAGTGAACACTGAAGCTTTCTTT. The full variable domain, in which reference TRBV5-1 and TRBJ1-1 provide the parts outside the CDR3, is KAGVTQTPRYLIKTRGQQVTLSCSPISGHRSVSWYQQTPGQGLQFLFEYFSETQRNKGNFPGRFSGRQFSNSRSEMNVSTLELGDSALYLCASSFHTGYKVNTEAFFGQGTRLTVV.

J is TRBJ2-5 and V is TRBV4-2; 8 bases map to TRBD2. The V gene's germline CDR1 is LGHNA and CDR2 YNFKEQ. V lost 2 bases to trimming and J lost 1 base; unmatched junction nucleotides: 6. The CDR3 contains 16 residues. Here the CDR3 reads CASSQQGGLAQETQYF. The DNA of the CDR3 is TGTGCCAGCAGCCAACAGGGAGGACTAGCCCAAGAGACCCAGTACTTC.

The chain links TRBV29-1 to TRBJ2-7, with 11 nucleotides matching TRBD1. V lost 4 bases and J lost 7; bases outside the gene matches: 9. The CDR3 spans 14 residues. Germline values: CDR1 SQVTM, CDR2 ANQGSEA. The CDR3 sequence: CSVGGQGDAREQYF. The CDR3 nucleotides are TGCAGCGTTGGGGGACAGGGGGATGCGCGAGAGCAGTACTTC.